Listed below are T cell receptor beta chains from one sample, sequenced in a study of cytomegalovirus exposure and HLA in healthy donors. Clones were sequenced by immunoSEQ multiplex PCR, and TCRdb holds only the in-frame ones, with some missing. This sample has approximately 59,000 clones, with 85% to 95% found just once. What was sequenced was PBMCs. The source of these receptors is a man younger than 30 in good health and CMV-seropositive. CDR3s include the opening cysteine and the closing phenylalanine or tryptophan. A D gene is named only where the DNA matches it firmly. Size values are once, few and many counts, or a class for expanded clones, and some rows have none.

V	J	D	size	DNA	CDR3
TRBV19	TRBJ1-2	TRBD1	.	TGTGCCAGTAGAACCTTGGGACAGAAGACCTATGGCTACACCTTC	CASRTLGQKTYGYTF
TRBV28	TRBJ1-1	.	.	TGTGCCAGCAGACTATTTACCAGGGCGACGAAAAACACTGAAGCTTTCTTT	CASRLFTRATKNTEAFF
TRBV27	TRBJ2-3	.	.	TGTGCCAGCAGTTTCAGGGGGGTGGGAGATACGCAGTATTTT	CASSFRGVGDTQYF
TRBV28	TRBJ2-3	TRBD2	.	TGTGCCAGCAGCCCGGGACTAGCGGCCTCCACAGATACGCAGTATTTT	CASSPGLAASTDTQYF
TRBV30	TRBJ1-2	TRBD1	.	TGTGCCTGGACCCAGGGGGCCCGGGGCTACACCTTC	CAWTQGARGYTF
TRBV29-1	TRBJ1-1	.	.	TGCAGCGTTGATCCCGAGCACACTGAAGCTTTCTTT	CSVDPEHTEAFF
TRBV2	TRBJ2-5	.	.	TGTGCCACCCGAGACGGGGGAGTAGGACAAGAGACCCAGTACTTC	CATRDGGVGQETQYF
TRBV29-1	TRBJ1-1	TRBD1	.	TGCAGCGTTGAGTGGTCAGGGGGCAATGGGGCTGAAGCTTTCTTT	CSVEWSGGNGAEAFF
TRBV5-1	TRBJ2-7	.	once	TGCGCCAGCAGCTACGGACAGATAACCTACGAGCAGTACTTC	CASSYGQITYEQYF
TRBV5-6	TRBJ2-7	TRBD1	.	TGTGCCAGCAGCTTGGACAGGGGTTCCTACGAGCAGTACTTC	CASSLDRGSYEQYF
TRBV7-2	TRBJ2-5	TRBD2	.	TGTGCCAGCAGCACTAGAGCTAGCGGAACGCAAGAGACCCAGTACTTC	CASSTRASGTQETQYF
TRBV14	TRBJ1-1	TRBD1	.	TGTGCCAGCAGCCGAGCGACAGGGGCTCTCGCTGAAGCTTTCTTT	CASSRATGALAEAFF
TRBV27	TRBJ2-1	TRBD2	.	TGTGCCAGCAGTTTCCTAGCGGACTCCTACAATGAGCAGTTCTTC	CASSFLADSYNEQFF
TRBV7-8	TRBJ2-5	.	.	TGTGCCAGCAGCTTAACGGGAGTCGGGGAGACCCAGTACTTC	CASSLTGVGETQYF
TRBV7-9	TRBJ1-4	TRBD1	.	TGTGCCAGCAGCCGACAGGGATTGAGAGAAAAACTGTTTTTT	CASSRQGLREKLFF
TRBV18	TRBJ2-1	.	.	TGTGCCAGCTCACCGAGCGGGTCTAACAATGAGCAGTTCTTC	CASSPSGSNNEQFF
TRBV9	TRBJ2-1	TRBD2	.	TGTGCCAGCAGCCCCGGGAGGGCCGACAATGAGCAGTTCTTC	CASSPGRADNEQFF
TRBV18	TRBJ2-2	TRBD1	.	TGTGCCAGCTCACCAACCGGGACAGGGGACTACACCGGGGAGCTGTTTTTT	CASSPTGTGDYTGELFF
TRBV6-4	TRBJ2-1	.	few	TGTGCCAGCAGTCCCGGGACAAACAATGAGCAGTTCTTC	CASSPGTNNEQFF
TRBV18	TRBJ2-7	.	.	TGTGCCAGCTCCCCGGGGGTCAGCGGATCCTACGAGCAGTACTTC	CASSPGVSGSYEQYF
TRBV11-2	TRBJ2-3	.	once	TGTGCCAGCAGCTTATTCAGCGGCTCAACAGATACGCAGTATTTT	CASSLFSGSTDTQYF
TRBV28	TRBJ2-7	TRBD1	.	TGTGCCAGCCTCGGGACAGGCCTCTACGAGCAGTACTTC	CASLGTGLYEQYF
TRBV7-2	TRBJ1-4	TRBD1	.	TGTGCCAGCAGCTCTTGGACAGGGTTTAATGAAAAACTGTTTTTT	CASSSWTGFNEKLFF
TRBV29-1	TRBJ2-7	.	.	TGCAGCGTCTCGGACAACTCCTACGAGCAGTACTTC	CSVSDNSYEQYF
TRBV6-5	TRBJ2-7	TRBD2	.	TGTGCCAGCAGCCGGAAACCGGGACTAGCGGTCGAGTACTTC	CASSRKPGLAVEYF
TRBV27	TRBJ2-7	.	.	TGTGCCAGCAGTTTACGGGGTTACGAGCAGTACTTC	CASSLRGYEQYF
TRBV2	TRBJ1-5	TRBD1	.	TGTGCCAGCAGTATACAGGGGGCTTTCAATCAGCCCCAGCATTTT	CASSIQGAFNQPQHF
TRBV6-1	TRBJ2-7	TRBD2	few	TGTGCCAGCAGTGACGGGACTAGCGGCTACGAGCAGTACTTC	CASSDGTSGYEQYF
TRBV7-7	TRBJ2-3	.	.	TGTGCTAGCAGCGGAGGACAGAGCACAGATACGCAGTATTTT	CASSGGQSTDTQYF
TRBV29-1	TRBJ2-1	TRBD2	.	TGCAGCGTCCGTAGCGGGAGTGCCTACAATGAGCAGTTCTTC	CSVRSGSAYNEQFF
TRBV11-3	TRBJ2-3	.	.	TGTGCCAGCAGCAAAGGGACTTTAGGGGATACGCAGTATTTT	CASSKGTLGDTQYF
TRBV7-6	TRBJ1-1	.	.	TGTGCCAGCAGCTTCGGGCAGGGGAACGCCGACACTGAAGCTTTCTTT	CASSFGQGNADTEAFF
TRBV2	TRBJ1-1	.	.	TGTGCCAGCGACCAGGGGTGGCGCACTGAAGCTTTCTTT	CASDQGWRTEAFF
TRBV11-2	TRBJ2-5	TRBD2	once	TGTGCCAGCAGCTTAAGTACTAGCGGGAGTGTTGGGCTGGAGACCCAGTACTTC	CASSLSTSGSVGLETQYF
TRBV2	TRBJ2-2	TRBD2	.	TGTGCCAGCAGTGGCGGGCGGGAGGACACCGGGGAGCTGTTTTTT	CASSGGREDTGELFF
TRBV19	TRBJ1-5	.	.	TGTGCCAGTCATGACAGGACCAATCAGCCCCAGCATTTT	CASHDRTNQPQHF
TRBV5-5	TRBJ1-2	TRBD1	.	TGTGCCAGCAGCCTGAGCCTACAGGGGGTCTGGGGCTACACCTTC	CASSLSLQGVWGYTF
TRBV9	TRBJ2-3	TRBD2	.	TGTGCCAGCAGCGTAGATAGCGGGAGGCGATCAGATACGCAGTATTTT	CASSVDSGRRSDTQYF
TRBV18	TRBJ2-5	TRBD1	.	TGTGCCAGCTCAGCGGGACAGGGAGGAGAGACCCAGTACTTC	CASSAGQGGETQYF
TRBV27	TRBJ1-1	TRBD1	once	TGTGCCAGCAGATATGACAGGGTGGTCACTGAAGCTTTCTTT	CASRYDRVVTEAFF
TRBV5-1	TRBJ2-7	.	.	TGCGCCAGCAGCTCGGACTTATCCTACGAGCAGTACTTC	CASSSDLSYEQYF
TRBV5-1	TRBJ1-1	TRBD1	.	TGCGCCAGCACCTCGAGACAGGGGTTAGTTAAAGATGAAGCTTTCTTT	CASTSRQGLVKDEAFF
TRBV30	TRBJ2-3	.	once	TGTGCCTGGAGTAAAGCCTTTGGAGATACGCAGTATTTT	CAWSKAFGDTQYF
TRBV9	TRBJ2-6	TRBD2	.	TGTGCCAGCAGCGAGAGCCTTCTCATAGCGGGATCAGGGGCCAACGTCCTGACTTTC	CASSESLLIAGSGANVLTF
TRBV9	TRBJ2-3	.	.	TGTGCCAGCAGCGTCGACGGGAGAGCAGATACGCAGTATTTT	CASSVDGRADTQYF
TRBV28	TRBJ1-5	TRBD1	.	TGTGCCAGCAGTTTAGTCCCGGGACAGGGGGCAGGTCAGCCCCAGCATTTT	CASSLVPGQGAGQPQHF
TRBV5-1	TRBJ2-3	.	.	TGCGCCAGCAGCATCTCAGGGATCTCTAGCACAGATACGCAGTATTTT	CASSISGISSTDTQYF
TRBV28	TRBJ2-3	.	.	TGTGCCAGCAGGGAGCGCACAGATACGCAGTATTTT	CASRERTDTQYF
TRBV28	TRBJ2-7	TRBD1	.	TGTGCCAGCAGTTCCGGACAGGGCGGCGAGCAGTACTTC	CASSSGQGGEQYF
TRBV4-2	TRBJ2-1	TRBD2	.	TGTGCCAGCAGCCAGGGACTAGAAAGAAACAATGAGCAGTTCTTC	CASSQGLERNNEQFF
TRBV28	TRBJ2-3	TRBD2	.	TGTGCCAGCAGCAACCAAGCGGGAGGATTCGCAGATACGCAGTATTTT	CASSNQAGGFADTQYF
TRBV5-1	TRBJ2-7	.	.	TGCGCCAGCAGCTTGGTTGGCAGGGCTTTCGAGCAGTACTTC	CASSLVGRAFEQYF
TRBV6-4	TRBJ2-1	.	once	TGTGCCAGCAGTGACTCGAGTGGAGGAGGGTACAATGAGCAGTTCTTC	CASSDSSGGGYNEQFF